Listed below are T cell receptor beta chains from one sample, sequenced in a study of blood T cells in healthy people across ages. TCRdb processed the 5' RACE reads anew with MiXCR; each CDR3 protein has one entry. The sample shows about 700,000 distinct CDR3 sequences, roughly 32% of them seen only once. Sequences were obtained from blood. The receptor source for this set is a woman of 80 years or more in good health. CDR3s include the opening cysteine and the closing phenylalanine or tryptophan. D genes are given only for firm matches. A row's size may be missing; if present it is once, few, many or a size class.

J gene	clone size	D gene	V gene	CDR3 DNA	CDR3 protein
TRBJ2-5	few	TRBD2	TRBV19	TGTGCCAGTAGTCTCGGGGTAGCGGGGGATGGGACCCAGTACTTC	CASSLGVAGDGTQYF
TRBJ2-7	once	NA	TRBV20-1	TGCAGTGCAAAGCCAGACCAAACATTCTCCTACGAGCAGTACTTC	CSAKPDQTFSYEQYF
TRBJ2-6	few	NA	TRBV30	TGTGCCTGGAGTGTACCGGGACTGTTCTCTGGGGCCAACGTCCTGACTTTC	CAWSVPGLFSGANVLTF
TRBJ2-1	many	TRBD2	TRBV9	TGTGCCAGCAGCCGGACTAGCGGGGGGCAAAGGGGTAATGAGCAGTTCTTC	CASSRTSGGQRGNEQFF
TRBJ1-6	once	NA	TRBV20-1	TGCAGTGCTAGAGCTAAGGGTTTGGGGAATTCACCCCGCCACTTT	CSARAKGLGNSPRHF
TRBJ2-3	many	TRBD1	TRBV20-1	TGCGGACAGGGGTCGACTTTCACAGATACGCAGTATTTT	CGQGSTFTDTQYF
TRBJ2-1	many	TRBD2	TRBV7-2	TGTGCCAGCAGCGTGTCTAGCGGGCCCTACAATGAGCAGTTCTTC	CASSVSSGPYNEQFF
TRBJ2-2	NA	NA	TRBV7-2	TGTGCCACCCCAGTCGGTTCGAACACCGGGGAGCTGTTTTTT	CATPVGSNTGELFF
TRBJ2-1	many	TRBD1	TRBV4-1	TGCGCCAGCAGCCAAGATCGACAGGGGGCTTTGAGCTCCTACAATGAGCAGTTCTTC	CASSQDRQGALSSYNEQFF
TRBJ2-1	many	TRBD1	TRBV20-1	TGCAGTCCGGGACAGGGGGCCAATGAGCAGTTCTTC	CSPGQGANEQFF
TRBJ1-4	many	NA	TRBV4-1	TGCGCCAGCAGCCAAGAGTCCGGTGCAAAACTGTTTTTT	CASSQESGAKLFF
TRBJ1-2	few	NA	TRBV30	TGTGCCTGGACAGGCGATCTATATGGCTACACCTTC	CAWTGDLYGYTF
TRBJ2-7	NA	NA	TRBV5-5	TGTGCCAGCAGCCACCAGGAGGGTCGCAATGGGCAGTACTTC	CASSHQEGRNGQYF
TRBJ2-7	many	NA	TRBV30	TGTGCTCTGAGGGGGGGACCTCTCGGGGAGCAGTACTTC	CALRGGPLGEQYF
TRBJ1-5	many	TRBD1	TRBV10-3	TGTGCCATCAGTGACCCGGACAGGACCCTCTATGGGCCCCAGCATTTT	CAISDPDRTLYGPQHF
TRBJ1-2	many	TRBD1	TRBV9	TGTGCCAGCAGCGCGACAGGGTGGGACCTCTATGGCTACACCTTC	CASSATGWDLYGYTF
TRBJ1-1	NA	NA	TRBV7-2	TGTGCCAGCAGCTTAGTTCTTGGTATCACTGAAGCTTTCTTT	CASSLVLGITEAFF
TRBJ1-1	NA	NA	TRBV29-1	TGCAGCGTTGAAGCAGTAATAGGGAACACTGAAGCTTTCTTT	CSVEAVIGNTEAFF
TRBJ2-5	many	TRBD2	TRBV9	TGTGCCAGCAGCGTAGAAGTAGCTAGCGGGGGCTCCCAGTACTTC	CASSVEVASGGSQYF
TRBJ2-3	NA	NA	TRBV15	TGTGCCACCAGCAGAGGAGGGGCGGGGCGGCAGGATACGCAGTATTTT	CATSRGGAGRQDTQYF
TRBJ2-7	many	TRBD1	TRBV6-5	TGTGCCAGCAGTGAAGACAGGGGGGCCTACGAGCAGTACTTC	CASSEDRGAYEQYF
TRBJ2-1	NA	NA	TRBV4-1	TGCGCCAGCAGCAAGGGGGGTGAGCAGTTCTTC	CASSKGGEQFF
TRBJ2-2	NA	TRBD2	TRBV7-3	TGTGCCAGCAGCGGCCTAGGACTAGCAGCCGGGGAGCTGTTTTTT	CASSGLGLAAGELFF
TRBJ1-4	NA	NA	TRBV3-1	TGTGCCAGCAGCCAAGATCGAGGTCTAGTATATGAAAAACTGTTTTTT	CASSQDRGLVYEKLFF
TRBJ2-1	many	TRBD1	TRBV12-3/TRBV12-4	TGTGCCAGCAGCCCCGGGCAGGGGGCAATCAATGAGCAGTTCTTC	CASSPGQGAINEQFF
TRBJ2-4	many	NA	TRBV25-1	TGTGCCAGCAGTGAAAGCACAGTACTAGCCAAAAACATTCAGTACTTC	CASSESTVLAKNIQYF
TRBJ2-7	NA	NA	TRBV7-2	TGTGCCAGCAGCTTACGAGGTCCCACGGGCCACGAGCAGTACTTC	CASSLRGPTGHEQYF
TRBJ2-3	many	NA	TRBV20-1	TGCAGTGCTAGTCCTCCGGGCTCTCCCGGAGGTACGCAGTATTTT	CSASPPGSPGGTQYF
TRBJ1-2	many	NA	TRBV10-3	TGTGCCATCAGTGAGTCTATGTTGGCCCAGGGCTACACCTTC	CAISESMLAQGYTF
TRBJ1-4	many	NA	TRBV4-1	TGCGCCAGCAGCCCCGGAGGCGGAACTAATGAAAAACTGTTTTTT	CASSPGGGTNEKLFF
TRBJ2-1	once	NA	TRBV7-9	TGTGCCAGCAGCCCCGTCCCTATCGATGAGCAGTTCTTC	CASSPVPIDEQFF
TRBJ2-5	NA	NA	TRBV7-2	TGTGCCAGCAGCTTAGCACTCCTCCGGGAGACCCAGTACTTC	CASSLALLRETQYF
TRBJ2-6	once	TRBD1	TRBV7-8	TGTGCCAGCAGCTCCCTCCGGGACAGCCACCGGGGTGGGGCCAACGTCCTGACTTTC	CASSSLRDSHRGGANVLTF
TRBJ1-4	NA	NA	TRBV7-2	TGTGCCAGCAGCAAGTCAGGGTCGACTAATGAAAAACTGTTTTTT	CASSKSGSTNEKLFF
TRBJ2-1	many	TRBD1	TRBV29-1	TGCAGCGTCACCGGGACAGGGGCGAGCAATGAGCAGTTCTTC	CSVTGTGASNEQFF
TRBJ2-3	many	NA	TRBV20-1	TGCAGCCTGTCTCCCACAGATACGCAGTATTTT	CSLSPTDTQYF
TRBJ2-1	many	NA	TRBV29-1	TGCAGCGTTGAGGGGGGCAGGAATAGGGTCAATGAGCAGTTCTTC	CSVEGGRNRVNEQFF
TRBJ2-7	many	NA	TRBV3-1	TGTGCCAGCAGCCGGAACTACGAGCAGTACTTC	CASSRNYEQYF
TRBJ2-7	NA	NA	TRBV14	TGTGCCAGCAGCCCTTTGACAGGCCCGGGACTATCCGAGCAGTACTTC	CASSPLTGPGLSEQYF
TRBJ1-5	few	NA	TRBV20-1	TGCAGTGCTAGGACCCAAAACAGGGGCAATCAGCCCCAGCATTTT	CSARTQNRGNQPQHF
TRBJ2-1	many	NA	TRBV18	TGTGCCAGCTCACCAGGGCAGAGCTCCTACAATGAGCAGTTCTTC	CASSPGQSSYNEQFF
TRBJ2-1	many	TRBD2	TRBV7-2	TGTGCCAGCAGCTTCATTTCGACTAGCGGAAACAATGAGCAGTTCTTC	CASSFISTSGNNEQFF
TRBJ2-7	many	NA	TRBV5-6	TGTGCCAGCAGGTTCCGGGTGGGGCCAGGTAGTTACGAGCAGTACTTC	CASRFRVGPGSYEQYF
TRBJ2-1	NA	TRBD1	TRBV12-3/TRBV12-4	TGTGCCAGCAGCCGCGACAGGGCTTCAGGCAATGAGCAGTTCTTC	CASSRDRASGNEQFF
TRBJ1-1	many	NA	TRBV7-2	TGTGCCAGCAGCCCAGGTTGGCAGGGGAGGACTGAAGCTTTCTTT	CASSPGWQGRTEAFF
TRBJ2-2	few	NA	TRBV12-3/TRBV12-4	TGTGCCAGCAGTTTCGGGGCAGGGAACACCGGGGAGCTGTTTTTT	CASSFGAGNTGELFF
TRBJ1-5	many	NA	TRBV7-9	TGTGCCAGCAGCCCAGGGACGGGTAACAATCAGCCCCAGCATTTT	CASSPGTGNNQPQHF